These 32 T cell receptor beta chains came from one sample sequenced in a study of control samples from healthy donors and cancer patients (dated by TCRdb to the early 2020s). The library was generated by the immunoSEQ multiplex PCR assay. As stored in TCRdb, this immuneACCESS dataset retains in-frame rearrangements with V and J assigned. A fraction of the clones does not appear; measured against another copy, unresolved V genes explain less than half of the discrepancy, and the remainder lacks a known reason. For this sample there are roughly 120,000 clones; roughly 94% appear just once. 3.6% of the sample rests with the top ten. Material for sequencing was blood. These TCRs come from a man under 40 in good health.

This clone was seen just once. J is TRBJ2-1 and V is TRBV6-2 or TRBV6-3; 11 positions match TRBD1. The V gene end was trimmed by 5 bases and the J gene end by 7 bases; junction bases not matched to a gene: 7. This CDR3 comprises 15 residues. From germline, CDR1 is MNHEY and CDR2 SVGEGT. The CDR3 region has the DNA TGTGCCAGCAGTCGGACAGGGGGCAGTAGGAATGAGCAGTTCTTC. Translation: CASSRTGGSRNEQFF.

The genes are TRBV9 and TRBJ2-7; D is unresolved. This CDR3 has 14 amino acids. Germline V lookup: CDR1 SGDLS, CDR2 YYNGEE. The ends were cut back, 0 bases at V and 0 bases at J, with 7 bases in the middle. CDR3 coding DNA: TGTGCCAGCAGCGTAGCATCGGACTCCTACGAGCAGTACTTC. It codes for CASSVASDSYEQYF.

The rearrangement links TRBV14 to TRBJ2-2; the D is unclear. V dropped 4 bases and J dropped 4 bases, with 10 bases sitting between them. The CDR3 has 14 amino acids. Germline V gene lookup returns CDR1 SGHDN and CDR2 FVKESK. CDR3 DNA: TGTGCCAGCAGCCCCGTGGTTTCCACCGGGGAGCTGTTTTTT. This translates into CASSPVVSTGELFF.

V usage is TRBV19 and J usage is TRBJ1-1; 10 nucleotides match TRBD1. Unmatched junction bases numbered 11, after V lost 9 bases and J lost 4 bases. This CDR3 region has 15 residues. In germline, CDR1 is LNHDA, CDR2 SQIVND (reference sequence). The CDR3 DNA reads as TGTGCCAGCCATGCGCTCGGGACAGGGGTCACTGAAGCTTTCTTT. Its protein is CASHALGTGVTEAFF.

The chain joins TRBV6-2 or TRBV6-3 to TRBJ2-4, with D maybe TRBD1 (5 bases). In germline, CDR1 is MNHEY, CDR2 SVGEGT. Deletions cut 5 bases from V and 0 bases from J, with 14 bases between. The CDR3 spans 16 residues. The CDR3 DNA sequence: TGTGCCAGCAGTGACTTTGGCAGGGTAGCCAAAAACATTCAGTACTTC. Translated: CASSDFGRVAKNIQYF.

In this sample, this clone turned up once. The V and J genes are TRBV7-9 and TRBJ1-1; D may be TRBD1 (6 bases). Germline V lookup: CDR1 SEHNR, CDR2 FQNEAQ (reference sequence). This CDR3 has 17 amino acids. V was pared by 1 base and J by 0 bases, with 15 bases between. CDR3 sequence: CASSLENLGTLNTEAFF. CDR3 DNA sequence: TGTGCCAGCAGCTTAGAAAATTTGGGGACATTGAACACTGAAGCTTTCTTT.

The chain combines TRBV6-2 or TRBV6-3 with TRBJ1-1; a possible D gene is TRBD1 (5 bases). Germline V gene data show CDR1 as MNHEY and CDR2 as SVGEGT. The CDR3 is 13 amino acids. The V end was cut by 6 bases, the J end by 1 base, with 9 bases between. This CDR3 reads CASRPTGNTEAFF. DNA for the CDR3: TGTGCCAGCAGACCTACAGGGAACACTGAAGCTTTCTTT.

This sequence joins TRBV6-1 and TRBJ1-5; D is unclear. V lost 0 bases and J 6 bases, leaving 18 bases between the germline ends. This CDR3 spans 17 amino acids. Germline V gene lookup returns CDR1 MNHNS and CDR2 SASEGT. The CDR3 bases are TGTGCCAGCAGTGAAGCCCTCCCCGAGGGCTTCGGTCAGCCCCAGCATTTT. Its protein product is CASSEALPEGFGQPQHF.

CDR3 in DNA: TGTGCCTGGAGTCACCCCCCGGGACTAGCGTCCTACGAGCAGTACTTC. Translated: CAWSHPPGLASYEQYF. The V gene is TRBV30, the J gene TRBJ2-7; 10 positions match TRBD2. J lost 1 base, V lost 2 bases, and 8 bases had no gene match. CDR3 length equals 16 residues. Germline V gene sequence: CDR1 GTSNPN, CDR2 SVGIG (reference sequence).

The rearrangement joins TRBV27 to TRBJ2-7; no firm D call. This CDR3 contains 17 residues. CDR1 is MNHEY, CDR2 SMNVEV, per germline (reference sequence). The V gene lost 4 bases and the J gene lost 2 bases, with 21 bases spanning the gap. The CDR3 region has the DNA TGTGCCAGCAGTTATACCGCCGGGCAGGCCGTGACCTACGAGCAGTACTTC. This encodes CASSYTAGQAVTYEQYF.

The rearrangement joins TRBV10-1 to TRBJ1-2, with D unresolved. This CDR3 is 8 amino acids long. Germline CDR1 and CDR2: WNHNN and SYGVQD (reference sequence). CDR3 protein: CLHHGYTF. Written as DNA, the CDR3 is TGCCTCCACCATGGCTACACCTTC.

V is TRBV28 and J is TRBJ2-3; D unresolved. The germline V gene has CDR1 MDHEN and CDR2 SYDVKM. Trimming removed 6 bases from V and 2 bases from J, with 12 bases in between. The CDR3 has 14 residues. CDR3 sequence: CASSTSRTTDTQYF. DNA of the CDR3: TGTGCCAGCAGCACCAGTAGGACCACAGATACGCAGTATTTT.

CDR3 amino acids: CASSPDLIPYGYTF. For the CDR3, the DNA is TGTGCCAGCAGCCCCGACCTAATCCCCTATGGCTACACCTTC. The V gene is TRBV9, the J gene TRBJ1-2; no clear D gene. The germline V gene has CDR1 SGDLS and CDR2 YYNGEE. The germline V and J ends were trimmed by 4 bases and 4 bases, with 14 bases remaining between them. The CDR3 is 14 amino acids.

The V and J genes are TRBV7-9 and TRBJ1-2; D is possibly TRBD1 (6 bases). V was clipped by 1 base and J by 0 bases, with 12 bases between them. CDR3 size: 16 residues. Germline assignment: CDR1 SEHNR and CDR2 FQNEAQ (reference sequence). This CDR3 is CASSLGQARTNYGYTF. In nucleotides, the CDR3 is TGTGCCAGCAGCTTAGGACAGGCCCGAACTAACTATGGCTACACCTTC.

This clone was detected once. The chain has TRBV4-1 and TRBJ1-6; 10 positions agree with TRBD1. Germline V gene lookup returns CDR1 MGHRA and CDR2 YSYEKL. V was clipped by 5 bases and J by 9 bases; unmatched bases: 7. This CDR3 is built from 15 residues. DNA for the CDR3: TGCGCCAGCAGCTTGGGACAGGGGAGGTTTTCACCCCTCCACTTT. Its translation is CASSLGQGRFSPLHF.

This clone showed up just once. The chain uses TRBV20-1 and TRBJ1-1; D is unclear. This CDR3 has 11 amino acids. CDR1 is DFQATT and CDR2 is SNEGSKA in the germline V gene (reference sequence). V lost 4 bases and J lost 5, with 8 bases in between. This CDR3 reads CSANDGTEAFF. The CDR3 nucleotides are TGCAGTGCTAACGACGGAACTGAAGCTTTCTTT.

The V call is TRBV5-1, the J call TRBJ1-4; TRBD1 might be the D (5 bases). V gave up 5 bases and J gave up 4 bases, with 15 bases separating them. The CDR3 contains 15 residues. Germline V lookup: CDR1 SGHRS, CDR2 YFSETQ. CDR3 sequence (DNA): TGCGCCAGCAGTAGGGGATCGGCTAATAATGAAAAACTGTTTTTT. It translates to CASSRGSANNEKLFF.

This chain joins TRBV7-2 and TRBJ2-3, with 10 bases fitting TRBD2. Germline V gene data show CDR1 as SGHTA and CDR2 as FQGNSA. The CDR3 is made up of 17 amino acids. V lost 5 bases and J lost 6; bases outside the gene matches: 14. CDR3 in amino acids: CASSKLPRLAGDDTQYF. The CDR3 DNA reads TGTGCCAGCAGCAAACTTCCCCGACTAGCGGGTGATGATACGCAGTATTTT.

The rearrangement joins TRBV2 to TRBJ1-2; D perhaps matches TRBD1 (5 bases). CDR1 and CDR2 (germline): SNHLY, FYNNEI. This CDR3 is 12 amino acids long. Trimming shortened V by 8 bases and J by 4 bases, and 11 bases separated the two germline ends. The CDR3 loop is CASRDGGYGYTF. The CDR3 region has the DNA TGTGCCAGCCGGGACGGAGGCTATGGCTACACCTTC.

Comments on this clone: At the DNA level, this CDR3 is encoded by other sequences in the same sample as well. This chain links TRBV27 with TRBJ1-1, with D unresolved. This CDR3 contains 12 residues. Germline V gene lookup returns CDR1 MNHEY and CDR2 SMNVEV (reference sequence). Trimming removed 4 bases from V and 5 bases from J, with 8 bases in between. The CDR3 region is CASSSRGTEAFF. The CDR3 bases are TGTGCCAGCAGTTCCCGGGGAACTGAAGCTTTCTTT.

The rearrangement links TRBV4-1 to TRBJ1-4, with a possible D match to TRBD1 (5 bases). The CDR3 has 12 amino acids. V dropped 2 bases and J dropped 8 bases, with 6 bases sitting between them. In germline, CDR1 is MGHRA, CDR2 YSYEKL. The CDR3 here is CASSQQGEKLFF. In DNA form, the CDR3 reads TGCGCCAGCAGCCAACAGGGAGAAAAACTGTTTTTT.

This sequence joins TRBV27 and TRBJ1-4, with D maybe TRBD1 (6 bases). The V end lost 11 bases, the J end lost 3 bases, and 19 bases lay between the germline ends. Germline assignment: CDR1 MNHEY and CDR2 SMNVEV (reference sequence). The CDR3 runs 15 residues. CDR3 region: CAGLYRVSPNEKLFF. CDR3 nucleotide sequence: TGTGCCGGACTGTACAGGGTTTCACCTAATGAAAAACTGTTTTTT.

This clone was observed once. V usage is TRBV2 and J usage is TRBJ1-4; no reliable D call. Trimming removed 8 bases at V and 0 bases at J, with 13 bases between. The germline V gene has CDR1 SNHLY and CDR2 FYNNEI. The CDR3 loop spans 15 amino acids. In nucleotides, the CDR3 is TGTGCCAGCGGCACCTCGAGAGCAACTAATGAAAAACTGTTTTTT. Protein: CASGTSRATNEKLFF. Variable domain in full (rest from reference TRBV2 and TRBJ1-4): EPEVTQTPSHQVTQMGQEVILRCVPISNHLYFYWYRQILGQKVEFLVSFYNNEISEKSEIFDDQFSVERPDGSNFTLKIRSTKLEDSAMYFCASGTSRATNEKLFFGSGTQLSVL.

This rearrangement joins TRBV21-1 to TRBJ2-2; the D segment call TRBD1 is taken from the table without a DNA check. TRBV21-1 is assigned pseudogene status. The CDR3 length is 17 residues. CDR3 DNA: TGTGCCAGCAGCACCGGCGCCGGGACAGGGGGCGCCGGGGAGCTGTTTTTT. Protein sequence: CASSTGAGTGGAGELFF.

The V and J genes are TRBV7-6 and TRBJ2-1; a weak D match, TRBD2 (6 bases). Germline values: CDR1 SGHVS, CDR2 FNYEAQ. CDR3 length equals 15 residues. The germline V and J ends were trimmed by 4 bases and 4 bases, with 14 bases remaining between them. The CDR3 DNA is TGTGCCAGCAGCTCACTAGCTGACGAATACAATGAGCAGTTCTTC. Translated: CASSSLADEYNEQFF.

The CDR3 here is CASSPGLLLGNTIYF. The CDR3 DNA is TGTGCCAGTAGTCCGGGACTGCTCCTTGGAAACACCATATATTTT. The chain has TRBV19 and TRBJ1-3; D may be TRBD1 (5 bases). The germline V gene has CDR1 LNHDA and CDR2 SQIVND (reference sequence). CDR3 length: 15 residues. Trimming removed 5 bases at V and 3 bases at J, with 14 bases between.

The gene calls are TRBV5-8 and TRBJ2-1; no reliable D call. The CDR3 runs to 17 residues. From germline, CDR1 is SGHTS and CDR2 YDEGEE. Trimming took off 3 bases at V and 6 bases at J, with 22 bases between the two ends. CDR3 DNA sequence: TGTGCCAGCAGCTACCGACTTAGGACCCGTCCCCTCAATGAGCAGTTCTTC. Amino acids: CASSYRLRTRPLNEQFF. Variable domain in full (rest from reference TRBV5-8 and TRBJ2-1): EAGVTQSPTHLIKTRGQQATLRCSPISGHTSVYWYQQALGLGLQFLLWYDEGEERNRGNFPPRFSGRQFPNYSSELNVNALELEDSALYLCASSYRLRTRPLNEQFFGPGTRLTVL.

This rearrangement joins TRBV30 to TRBJ2-3; D not resolved. Germline V CDR1 and CDR2: GTSNPN, SVGIG (reference sequence). The CDR3 totals 13 residues. V lost 0 bases to trimming and J lost 2 bases, with 6 bases between them. The CDR3 DNA sequence: TGTGCCTGGAGTGTGGTCGACACAGATACGCAGTATTTT. Translating it yields CAWSVVDTDTQYF.

The CDR3 nucleotides are TGTGCCAGCAGCCAAGGAATGGGACTCCTCAATGAGCAGTTCTTC. This codes for CASSQGMGLLNEQFF. V is TRBV3-1 (or the pseudogene TRBV3-2) and J is TRBJ2-1, with D possibly being TRBD2 (6 bases). The CDR3 totals 15 residues. The germline V gene has CDR1 LGHDT and CDR2 YNNKEL (reference sequence). V dropped 1 base and J dropped 6 bases, with 13 bases sitting between them.

V gene TRBV7-2 combines with J gene TRBJ2-5, with TRBD2 matching over 11 bases. This CDR3 has 15 amino acids. The germline V gene encodes CDR1 SGHTA and CDR2 FQGNSA. V lost 4 bases and J lost 3; bases outside the gene matches: 4. CDR3 bases: TGTGCCAGCAGCTCCCTGGGACTAGCGGAAGAGACCCAGTACTTC. As protein: CASSSLGLAEETQYF.

This chain joins TRBV7-9 and TRBJ1-2; D is ambiguous. CDR1 and CDR2 (germline): SEHNR, FQNEAQ (reference sequence). V dropped 8 bases and J dropped 1 base, with 14 bases sitting between them. This CDR3 is 14 amino acids long. Here the CDR3 DNA reads TGTGCCAGCGATGCAGCCACCTTTAACTATGGCTACACCTTC. This codes for CASDAATFNYGYTF.

The CDR3 DNA reads TGCGCCAGCAGCCAATCACAGGGGGCTATGAACACTGAAGCTTTCTTT. Its protein is CASSQSQGAMNTEAFF. The J gene is TRBJ1-1, the V gene TRBV4-1; 9 positions agree with TRBD1. After removal of 2 bases from V and 0 bases from J, the junction contained 4 bases not matched to a gene. Germline CDR1 reads MGHRA; CDR2 reads YSYEKL. The CDR3 has 16 residues.